The text below deals with one TCR beta chain. The antigen is undetermined. Primers: 60 Vbeta forward and 13 Jbeta reverse. Some clones are missing from TCRdb's copy, which holds only in-frame ones; the method was immunoSEQ multiplex PCR. The sample yields about 110,000 clones, around 76% seen once. J lost 11 bases, V lost 3 bases, and 3 bases had no gene match. The CDR3 length is 12 residues. Germline V lookup: CDR1 MNHEY, CDR2 SMNVEV (reference sequence). This sample is part of a study of cytomegalovirus exposure and HLA in healthy donors. The study, taken as a whole, reports: The only immune exposure information that was available was CMV serostatus.

Sequenced: PBMCs. The genes are TRBV27 and TRBJ2-1; 8 bases fit TRBD2. The sequence came from a man younger than 40 in good health and CMV-seropositive. CDR3 nucleotide sequence: TGTGCCAGCAGTTTCGCGGGGGGACAGCAGTTCTTC. It codes for CASSFAGGQQFF.